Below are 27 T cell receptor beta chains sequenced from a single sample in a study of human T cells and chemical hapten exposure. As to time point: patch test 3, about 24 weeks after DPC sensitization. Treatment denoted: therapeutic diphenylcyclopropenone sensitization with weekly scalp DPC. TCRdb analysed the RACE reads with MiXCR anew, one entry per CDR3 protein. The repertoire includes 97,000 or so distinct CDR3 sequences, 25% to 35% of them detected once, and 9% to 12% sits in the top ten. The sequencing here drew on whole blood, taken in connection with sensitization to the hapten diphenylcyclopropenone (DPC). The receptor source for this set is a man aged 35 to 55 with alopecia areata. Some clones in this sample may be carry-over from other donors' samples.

The CDR3 sequence: CASSLTGTGAISEQYF. DNA of the CDR3: TGTGCCAGCAGCCTTACCGGGACAGGGGCCATCTCCGAGCAGTACTTC. V is TRBV14 and J is TRBJ2-7, with 10 nucleotides matching TRBD1. After removal of 4 bases from V and 6 bases from J, the junction contained 12 bases not matched to a gene. CDR3 size: 16 residues. Germline CDR1 and CDR2: SGHDN and FVKESK.

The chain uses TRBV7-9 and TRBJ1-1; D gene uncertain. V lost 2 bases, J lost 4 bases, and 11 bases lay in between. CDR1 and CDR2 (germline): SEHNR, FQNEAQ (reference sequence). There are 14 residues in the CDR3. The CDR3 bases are TGTGCCAGCAGCTTACAGGATTCTAGCACTGAAGCTTTCTTT. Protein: CASSLQDSSTEAFF.

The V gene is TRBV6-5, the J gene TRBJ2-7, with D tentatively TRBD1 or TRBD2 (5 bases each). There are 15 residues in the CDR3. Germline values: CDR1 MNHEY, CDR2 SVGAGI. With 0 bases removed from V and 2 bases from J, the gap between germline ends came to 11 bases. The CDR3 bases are TGTGCCAGCAGTTACTCGTCCGGGACCGCCTACGAGCAGTACTTC. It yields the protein CASSYSSGTAYEQYF.

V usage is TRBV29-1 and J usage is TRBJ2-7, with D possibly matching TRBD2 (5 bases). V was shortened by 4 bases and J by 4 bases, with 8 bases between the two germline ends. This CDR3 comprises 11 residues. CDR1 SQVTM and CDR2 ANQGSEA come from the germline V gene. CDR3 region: CSVVRGYEQYF. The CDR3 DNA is TGCAGCGTTGTACGGGGTTACGAGCAGTACTTC.

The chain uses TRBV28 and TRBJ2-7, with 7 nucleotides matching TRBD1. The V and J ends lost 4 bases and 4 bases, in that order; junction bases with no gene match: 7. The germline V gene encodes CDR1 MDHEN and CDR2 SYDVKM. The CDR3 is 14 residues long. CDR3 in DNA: TGTGCCAGCAGTTCTGGACAGGCCTTATACGAGCAGTACTTC. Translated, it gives CASSSGQALYEQYF. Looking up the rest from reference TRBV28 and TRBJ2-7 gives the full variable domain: DVKVTQSSRYLVKRTGEKVFLECVQDMDHENMFWYRQDPGLGLRLIYFSYDVKMKEKGDIPEGYSVSREKKERFSLILESASTNQTSMYLCASSSGQALYEQYFGPGTRLTVT.

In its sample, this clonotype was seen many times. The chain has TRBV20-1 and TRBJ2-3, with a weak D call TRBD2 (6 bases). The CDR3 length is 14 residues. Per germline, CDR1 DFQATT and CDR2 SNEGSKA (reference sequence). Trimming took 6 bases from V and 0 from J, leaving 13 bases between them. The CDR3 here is CSATSGTSTDTQYF. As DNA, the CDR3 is TGCAGTGCCACCTCCGGGACTAGCACAGATACGCAGTATTTT.

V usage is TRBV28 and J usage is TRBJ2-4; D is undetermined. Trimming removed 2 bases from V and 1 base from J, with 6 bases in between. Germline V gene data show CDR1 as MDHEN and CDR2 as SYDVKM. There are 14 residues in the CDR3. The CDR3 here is CASSLRQAKNIQYF. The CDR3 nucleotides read TGTGCCAGCAGTTTACGGCAGGCCAAAAACATTCAGTACTTC.

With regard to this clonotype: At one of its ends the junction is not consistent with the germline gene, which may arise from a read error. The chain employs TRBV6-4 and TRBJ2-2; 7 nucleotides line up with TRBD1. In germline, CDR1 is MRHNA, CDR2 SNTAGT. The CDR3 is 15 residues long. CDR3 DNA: TGTGTCAGCAGTAAGGACAGGTTGAACACCGGGGAGCTGTTTTTT. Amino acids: CVSSKDRLNTGELFF.

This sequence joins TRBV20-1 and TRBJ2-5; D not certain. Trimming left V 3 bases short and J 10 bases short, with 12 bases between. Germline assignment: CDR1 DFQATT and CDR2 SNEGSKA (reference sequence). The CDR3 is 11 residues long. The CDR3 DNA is TGCAGTGCTAGGACCCACAGAGACCAGTACTTC. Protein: CSARTHRDQYF.

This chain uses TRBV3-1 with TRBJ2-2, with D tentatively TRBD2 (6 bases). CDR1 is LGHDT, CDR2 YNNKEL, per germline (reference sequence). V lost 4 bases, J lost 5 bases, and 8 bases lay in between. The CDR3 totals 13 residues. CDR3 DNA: TGTGCCAGCAGCCTTAGCGGTACCGGGGAGCTGTTTTTT. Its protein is CASSLSGTGELFF.

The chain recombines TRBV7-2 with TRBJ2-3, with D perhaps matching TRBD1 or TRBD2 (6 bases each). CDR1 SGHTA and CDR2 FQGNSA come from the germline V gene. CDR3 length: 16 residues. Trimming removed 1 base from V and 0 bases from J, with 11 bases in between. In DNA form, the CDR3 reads TGTGCCAGCAGCTTAGTGGGGGCGGGGAGCACAGATACGCAGTATTTT. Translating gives CASSLVGAGSTDTQYF.

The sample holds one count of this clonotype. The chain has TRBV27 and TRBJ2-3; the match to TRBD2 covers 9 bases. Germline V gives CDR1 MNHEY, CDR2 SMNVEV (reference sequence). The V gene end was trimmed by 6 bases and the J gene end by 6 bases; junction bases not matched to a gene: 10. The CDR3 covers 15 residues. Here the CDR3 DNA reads TGTGCCAGCAGCAAGAGGCGGGAGGGCCCGGATACGCAGTATTTT. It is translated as CASSKRREGPDTQYF.

The CDR3 loop reads CASRGGTDTQYF. The CDR3 DNA is TGTGCCAGCAGGGGGGGCACAGATACGCAGTATTTT. V and J are TRBV28 and TRBJ2-3; either TRBD1 or TRBD2 may supply D (5 bases each). Deletions cut 6 bases from V and 1 base from J, with 5 bases between. Germline V CDR1 and CDR2: MDHEN, SYDVKM. CDR3 length: 12 residues.

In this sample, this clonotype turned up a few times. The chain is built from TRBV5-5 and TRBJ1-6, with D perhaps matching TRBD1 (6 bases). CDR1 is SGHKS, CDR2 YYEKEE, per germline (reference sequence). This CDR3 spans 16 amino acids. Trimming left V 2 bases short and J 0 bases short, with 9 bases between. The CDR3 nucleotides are TGTGCCAGCAGCTTAGAGGACAGCTCCTATAATTCACCCCTCCACTTT. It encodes CASSLEDSSYNSPLHF.

CDR3: CASSRRQGNEAFF. CDR3 sequence (DNA): TGTGCCAGCAGTCGTCGACAGGGCAATGAAGCTTTCTTT. The gene calls are TRBV6-5 and TRBJ1-1, with TRBD1 matching 7 bases. The CDR3 spans 13 residues. V was pared by 5 bases and J by 7 bases, with 7 bases of the junction left unmatched. From germline, CDR1 is MNHEY and CDR2 SVGAGI.

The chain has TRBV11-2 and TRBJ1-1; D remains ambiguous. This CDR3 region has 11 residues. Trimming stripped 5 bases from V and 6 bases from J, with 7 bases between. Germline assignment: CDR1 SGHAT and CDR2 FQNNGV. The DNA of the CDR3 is TGTGCCAGCAGCCGATACTCTGAAGCTTTCTTT. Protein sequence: CASSRYSEAFF.

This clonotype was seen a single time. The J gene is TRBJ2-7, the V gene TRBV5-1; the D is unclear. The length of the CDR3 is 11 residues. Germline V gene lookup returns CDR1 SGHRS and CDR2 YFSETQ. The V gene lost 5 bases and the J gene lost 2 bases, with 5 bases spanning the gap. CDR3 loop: CASRSTYEQYF. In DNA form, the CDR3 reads TGCGCCAGCAGATCCACCTACGAGCAGTACTTC.

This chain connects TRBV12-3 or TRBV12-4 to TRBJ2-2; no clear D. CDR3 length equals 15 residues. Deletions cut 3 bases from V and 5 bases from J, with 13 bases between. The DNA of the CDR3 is TGTGCCAGCAGTTTTGGCCTGGGCGGAACCGGGGAGCTGTTTTTT. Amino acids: CASSFGLGGTGELFF.

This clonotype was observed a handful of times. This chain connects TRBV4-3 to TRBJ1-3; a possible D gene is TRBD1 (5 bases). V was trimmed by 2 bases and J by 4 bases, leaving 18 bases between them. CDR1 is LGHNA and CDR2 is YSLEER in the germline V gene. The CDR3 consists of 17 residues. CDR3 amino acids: CASSQSVMMGLGNTIYF. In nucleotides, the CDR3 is TGCGCCAGCAGCCAATCCGTTATGATGGGGCTGGGAAACACCATATATTTT.

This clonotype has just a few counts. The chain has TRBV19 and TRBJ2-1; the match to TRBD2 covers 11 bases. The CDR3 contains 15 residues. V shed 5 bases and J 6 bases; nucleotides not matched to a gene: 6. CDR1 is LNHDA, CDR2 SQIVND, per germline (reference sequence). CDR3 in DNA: TGTGCCAGTAGTGCGACTAGCGGGGTTACCAATGAGCAGTTCTTC. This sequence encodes CASSATSGVTNEQFF. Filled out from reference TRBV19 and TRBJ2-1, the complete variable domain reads DGGITQSPKYLFRKEGQNVTLSCEQNLNHDAMYWYRQDPGQGLRLIYYSQIVNDFQKGDIAEGYSVSREKKESFPLTVTSAQKNPTAFYLCASSATSGVTNEQFFGPGTRLTVL.

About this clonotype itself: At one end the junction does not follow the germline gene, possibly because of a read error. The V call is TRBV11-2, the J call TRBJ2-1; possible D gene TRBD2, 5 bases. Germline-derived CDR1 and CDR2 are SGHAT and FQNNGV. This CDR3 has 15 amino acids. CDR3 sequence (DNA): TGTGCCAGCAGTTTAGGGAGCGGCCCCTACAATGAGCAGTTCTTC. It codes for CASSLGSGPYNEQFF. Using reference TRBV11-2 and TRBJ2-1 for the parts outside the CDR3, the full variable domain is EAGVAQSPRYKIIEKRQSVAFWCNPISGHATLYWYQQILGQGPKLLIQFQNNGVVDDSQLPKDRFSAERLKGVDSTLKIQPAKLEDSAVYLCASSLGSGPYNEQFFGPGTRLTVL.

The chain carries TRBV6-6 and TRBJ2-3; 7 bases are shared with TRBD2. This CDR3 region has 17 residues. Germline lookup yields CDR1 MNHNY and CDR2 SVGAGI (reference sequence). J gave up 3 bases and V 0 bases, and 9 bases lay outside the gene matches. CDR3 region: CASSYSGSREWTDTQYF. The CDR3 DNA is TGTGCCAGCAGTTACTCGGGATCGCGGGAGTGGACAGATACGCAGTATTTT.

Here the CDR3 reads CASTDRASYNSPLHF. The CDR3 DNA sequence: TGTGCCAGCACCGACAGGGCCTCCTATAATTCACCCCTCCACTTT. V usage is TRBV12-3 or TRBV12-4 and J usage is TRBJ1-6, with 7 bases that match TRBD1. The CDR3 is made up of 15 amino acids. The ends lost 7 bases at V and 0 bases at J; junction bases unmatched: 3.

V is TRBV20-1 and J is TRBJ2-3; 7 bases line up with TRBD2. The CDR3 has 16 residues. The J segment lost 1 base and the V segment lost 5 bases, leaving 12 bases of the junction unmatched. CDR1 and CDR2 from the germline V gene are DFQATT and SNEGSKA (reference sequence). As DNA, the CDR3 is TGCAGTGCTGCGGCCAGCGGGGTCGGTTGCACAGATACGCAGTATTTT. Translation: CSAAASGVGCTDTQYF.

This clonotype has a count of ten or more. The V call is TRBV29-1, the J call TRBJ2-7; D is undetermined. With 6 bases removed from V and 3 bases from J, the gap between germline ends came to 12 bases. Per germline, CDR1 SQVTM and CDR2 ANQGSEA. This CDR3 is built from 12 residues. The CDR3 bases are TGCAGCGTCAAAGACTGGAACTACGAGCAGTACTTC. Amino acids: CSVKDWNYEQYF.

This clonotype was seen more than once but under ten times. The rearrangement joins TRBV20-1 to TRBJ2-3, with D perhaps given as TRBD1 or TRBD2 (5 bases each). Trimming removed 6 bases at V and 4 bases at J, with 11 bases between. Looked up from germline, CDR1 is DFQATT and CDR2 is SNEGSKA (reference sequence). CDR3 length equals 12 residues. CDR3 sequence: CSAWMGADTQYF. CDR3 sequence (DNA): TGCAGTGCATGGATGGGGGCAGATACGCAGTATTTT.

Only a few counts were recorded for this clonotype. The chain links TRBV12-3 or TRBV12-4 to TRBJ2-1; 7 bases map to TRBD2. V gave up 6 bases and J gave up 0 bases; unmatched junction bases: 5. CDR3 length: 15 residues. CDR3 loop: CASSPRTSSYNEQFF. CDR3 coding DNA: TGTGCCAGCAGCCCGAGGACTAGCTCCTACAATGAGCAGTTCTTC.